The clone carrying this T cell receptor beta chain has more than one count but fewer than ten. The data stem from a study of blood T cell repertoires in COVID-19. Study context: Both acute and convalescent COVID-19 samples were obtained from the United States, Italy and Spain. Sources were T cells, B-cell-depleted T cells, or PBMCs; the material itself was cDNA or gDNA.

How the authors handled the data: The assay estimated nucleated cells by amplifying reference gene primers. Profiled with immunoSEQ multiplex PCR; TCRdb holds only in-frame clones, not every one. That table furnishes V, J and clone size, whereas the DNA furnished D and trimming. The table includes about 81,000 clones, roughly 78% detected once. V lost 4 bases to trimming and J lost 4 bases, with 11 bases between them. The CDR3 totals 14 residues. Looked up from germline, CDR1 is MGHDK and CDR2 is SYGVNS. The TCR was taken from a human donor in a cohort sampled during active COVID-19. Sequencing input: peripheral blood. The chain links TRBV25-1 to TRBJ1-5; possibly TRBD1 for D (5 bases). Here the CDR3 DNA reads TGTGCCAGCAGTGCGCAGGGTGGGAATCAGCCCCAGCATTTT. It yields the protein CASSAQGGNQPQHF.